These T cell receptor beta chains were read from a single sample in a study of cytomegalovirus exposure and HLA in healthy donors. The assay was immunoSEQ multiplex PCR, and TCRdb's table has in-frame clones only and misses some. The table shows more than 100,000 clones, with under 10% occurring only once. Specimen: PBMCs. These receptors originate from a woman aged 35 to 49 in good health and CMV-seropositive. Each CDR3 is given with its conserved first and last residue. D genes are given only for firm matches. The listing skips clone size in some rows; elsewhere it reads once, few, many or a size class.

D gene: TRBD1
V gene: TRBV7-9
clone size: NA
J gene: TRBJ1-1
CDR3 DNA: TGTGCCAGCAGCTTAGGAAGGACAGGTGGCCATAACACTGAAGCTTTCTTT
CDR3 protein: CASSLGRTGGHNTEAFF

D gene: NA
V gene: TRBV6-4
clone size: few
J gene: TRBJ1-6
CDR3 DNA: TGTGCCAGCACTAGGGAGGGTACAGGGAAATCACCCCTCCACTTT
CDR3 protein: CASTREGTGKSPLHF

D gene: TRBD1
V gene: TRBV18
clone size: few
J gene: TRBJ1-3
CDR3 DNA: TGTGCCAGCTCGCCGGGACAGGGTCCGTCCTCTGGAAACACCATATATTTT
CDR3 protein: CASSPGQGPSSGNTIYF

D gene: NA
V gene: TRBV4-3
clone size: NA
J gene: TRBJ2-5
CDR3 DNA: TGCGCCAGCAGCCAAGATCGTAGTAGCAACCAAGAGACCCAGTACTTC
CDR3 protein: CASSQDRSSNQETQYF

D gene: NA
V gene: TRBV27
clone size: few
J gene: TRBJ1-1
CDR3 DNA: TGTGCCAGCAGGACCGAGGGTCCCACTGAAGCTTTCTTT
CDR3 protein: CASRTEGPTEAFF

D gene: NA
V gene: TRBV6-6
clone size: NA
J gene: TRBJ1-1
CDR3 DNA: TGTGCCAGCCGACCTTCAGGGGCGAACACTGAAGCTTTCTTT
CDR3 protein: CASRPSGANTEAFF

D gene: TRBD2
V gene: TRBV11-3
clone size: few
J gene: TRBJ2-1
CDR3 DNA: TGTGCCAGCAGCTCCCTCCGGGAGGCTATAACCTACAATGAGCAGTTCTTC
CDR3 protein: CASSSLREAITYNEQFF

D gene: NA
V gene: TRBV4-3
clone size: few
J gene: TRBJ2-4
CDR3 DNA: TGCGCCAGCAGCCAAGATCGAAACATTCAGTACTTC
CDR3 protein: CASSQDRNIQYF

D gene: TRBD1
V gene: TRBV11-2
clone size: few
J gene: TRBJ2-2
CDR3 DNA: TGTGCCAGCAGCTTAGAATCAGGGGGTTCCGGGGAGCTGTTTTTT
CDR3 protein: CASSLESGGSGELFF

D gene: TRBD1
V gene: TRBV6-4
clone size: NA
J gene: TRBJ2-1
CDR3 DNA: TGTGCCAGCAGTGTGACAGGGGCCGACTTGGGTGAGCAGTTCTTC
CDR3 protein: CASSVTGADLGEQFF

D gene: NA
V gene: TRBV6-5
clone size: NA
J gene: TRBJ2-1
CDR3 DNA: TGTGCCAGCAGTACCGGGACACCCTCTTACAATGAGCAGTTCTTC
CDR3 protein: CASSTGTPSYNEQFF

D gene: TRBD1
V gene: TRBV23-1
clone size: few
J gene: TRBJ1-1
CDR3 DNA: TGCGCCAGCCCCTCCCGGACAGGGGAGGGTGAAGCTTTCTTT
CDR3 protein: CASPSRTGEGEAFF

D gene: TRBD2
V gene: TRBV6-6
clone size: NA
J gene: TRBJ2-3
CDR3 DNA: TGTGCCAGCAGTCTAGCGGGGGGCCGCACAGATACGCAGTATTTT
CDR3 protein: CASSLAGGRTDTQYF

D gene: NA
V gene: TRBV6-1
clone size: NA
J gene: TRBJ1-5
CDR3 DNA: TGTGCCAGCAGGGAGACAGGCAATCAGCCCCAGCATTTT
CDR3 protein: CASRETGNQPQHF

D gene: NA
V gene: TRBV11-2
clone size: NA
J gene: TRBJ2-6
CDR3 DNA: TGTGCCAGCACCCCCCTGAAGGGTGCGGGGTCCTCTGGGGCCAACGTCCTGACTTTC
CDR3 protein: CASTPLKGAGSSGANVLTF

D gene: NA
V gene: TRBV7-2
clone size: once
J gene: TRBJ1-1
CDR3 DNA: TGTGCCAGCAGCTTACCGCCACGGTCTGAAGCTTTCTTT
CDR3 protein: CASSLPPRSEAFF

D gene: TRBD1
V gene: TRBV15
clone size: NA
J gene: TRBJ1-1
CDR3 DNA: TGTGCCACCAGCGAGACAGGGGCGGACACTGAAGCTTTCTTT
CDR3 protein: CATSETGADTEAFF

D gene: NA
V gene: TRBV11-3
clone size: NA
J gene: TRBJ2-1
CDR3 DNA: TGTGCCAGCAGCCCAAGGGGGAGCTCCTACAATGAGCAGTTCTTC
CDR3 protein: CASSPRGSSYNEQFF

D gene: TRBD2
V gene: TRBV18
clone size: few
J gene: TRBJ2-3
CDR3 DNA: TGTGCCAGCTCACCGCTCCCCCGCGGGGGAGGAGATACGCAGTATTTT
CDR3 protein: CASSPLPRGGGDTQYF

D gene: NA
V gene: TRBV4-3
clone size: few
J gene: TRBJ1-2
CDR3 DNA: TGCGCCAGCAGCCAAGTGGAGGGAACGGCAGCTAACTATGGCTACACCTTC
CDR3 protein: CASSQVEGTAANYGYTF

D gene: NA
V gene: TRBV7-8
clone size: few
J gene: TRBJ2-7
CDR3 DNA: TGTGCCAGCAGCCCTGTGGCTAGGACTCACGAGCAGTACTTC
CDR3 protein: CASSPVARTHEQYF

D gene: NA
V gene: TRBV19
clone size: few
J gene: TRBJ2-7
CDR3 DNA: TGTGCCAGTAGTAACCAGGGGGGTTCCTACGAGCAGTACTTC
CDR3 protein: CASSNQGGSYEQYF

D gene: TRBD1
V gene: TRBV18
clone size: NA
J gene: TRBJ1-2
CDR3 DNA: TGTGCCAGCTCACCACAGCAGGGGGCAAGGAACTATGGCTACACCTTC
CDR3 protein: CASSPQQGARNYGYTF

D gene: TRBD2
V gene: TRBV4-1
clone size: NA
J gene: TRBJ2-7
CDR3 DNA: TGCGCCAGCAGCCAATCCACTAGCGGGGGCTACGAGCAGTACTTC
CDR3 protein: CASSQSTSGGYEQYF

D gene: TRBD1
V gene: TRBV5-1
clone size: few
J gene: TRBJ1-1
CDR3 DNA: TGCGCCAGCAGCCCGGGACAGACCTTTGAAGCTTTCTTT
CDR3 protein: CASSPGQTFEAFF

D gene: TRBD2
V gene: TRBV19
clone size: few
J gene: TRBJ2-3
CDR3 DNA: TGTGCCAGTAGTATAGGACTAGCGGGAAGCACAGATACGCAGTATTTT
CDR3 protein: CASSIGLAGSTDTQYF

D gene: NA
V gene: TRBV10-3
clone size: NA
J gene: TRBJ2-7
CDR3 DNA: TGTGCCATCAGTGAGACGGCGGGCTACGAGCAGTACTTC
CDR3 protein: CAISETAGYEQYF

D gene: NA
V gene: TRBV19
clone size: few
J gene: TRBJ1-2
CDR3 DNA: TGTGCCAGTATCCGAGAAGTCTATGGCTACACCTTC
CDR3 protein: CASIREVYGYTF

D gene: NA
V gene: TRBV4-1
clone size: NA
J gene: TRBJ1-4
CDR3 DNA: TGCGCCAGCAGCCAATCGATGGGGGGGGCCAATGAAAAACTGTTTTTT
CDR3 protein: CASSQSMGGANEKLFF

D gene: TRBD1
V gene: TRBV7-2
clone size: few
J gene: TRBJ2-7
CDR3 DNA: TGTGCCAGCAGCTTAGGGACAGGGCCCTACGAGCAGTACTTC
CDR3 protein: CASSLGTGPYEQYF

D gene: NA
V gene: TRBV15
clone size: few
J gene: TRBJ1-4
CDR3 DNA: TGTGCCACCAGCGTACAGCGGATTTCGAATGAAAAACTGTTTTTT
CDR3 protein: CATSVQRISNEKLFF

D gene: NA
V gene: TRBV7-8
clone size: few
J gene: TRBJ2-6
CDR3 DNA: TGTGCCAGCAGCTTAGCGGCAGGGTCTGGGGCCAACGTCCTGACTTTC
CDR3 protein: CASSLAAGSGANVLTF

D gene: NA
V gene: TRBV4-1
clone size: NA
J gene: TRBJ2-5
CDR3 DNA: TGCGCCAGCAGCCATCTGACGGGGGAAGAGACCCAGTACTTC
CDR3 protein: CASSHLTGEETQYF

D gene: NA
V gene: TRBV29-1
clone size: few
J gene: TRBJ1-4
CDR3 DNA: TGCAGCGTATATGGGGCGGGAGAAAAACTGTTTTTT
CDR3 protein: CSVYGAGEKLFF

D gene: TRBD1
V gene: TRBV7-7
clone size: few
J gene: TRBJ2-1
CDR3 DNA: TGTGCCAGCAGCCCTCAGACAGGGGGGGATGAGCAGTTCTTC
CDR3 protein: CASSPQTGGDEQFF

D gene: TRBD1
V gene: TRBV4-1
clone size: few
J gene: TRBJ1-4
CDR3 DNA: TGCGCCAGCAGCCAGGACAGGGCCGCAACTAATGAAAAACTGTTTTTT
CDR3 protein: CASSQDRAATNEKLFF

D gene: TRBD1
V gene: TRBV6-1
clone size: NA
J gene: TRBJ1-1
CDR3 DNA: TGTGCCAGCAGGACAGGGGGCGCGTGGACTGAAGCTTTCTTT
CDR3 protein: CASRTGGAWTEAFF

D gene: NA
V gene: TRBV5-1
clone size: few
J gene: TRBJ2-5
CDR3 DNA: TGCGCCAGCAGCATGGGACCGGGGGAAGAGACCCAGTACTTC
CDR3 protein: CASSMGPGEETQYF

D gene: NA
V gene: TRBV5-1
clone size: NA
J gene: TRBJ1-2
CDR3 DNA: TGCGCCAGCAGCAATCCGGGACAATTGGGCTATGGCTACACCTTC
CDR3 protein: CASSNPGQLGYGYTF

D gene: TRBD1
V gene: TRBV29-1
clone size: few
J gene: TRBJ1-2
CDR3 DNA: TGCAGCGCGGGGGACAGGGTGAACGGTTATGGCTACACCTTC
CDR3 protein: CSAGDRVNGYGYTF

D gene: TRBD1
V gene: TRBV29-1
clone size: NA
J gene: TRBJ1-2
CDR3 DNA: TGCAGCGTCCCGGTAGGGGGCAGTATCTCTAACTATGGCTACACCTTC
CDR3 protein: CSVPVGGSISNYGYTF

D gene: TRBD1
V gene: TRBV5-4
clone size: NA
J gene: TRBJ1-4
CDR3 DNA: TGTGCCAGCAGCATCACCGGGACAGGGGTTCCTAATGAAAAACTGTTTTTT
CDR3 protein: CASSITGTGVPNEKLFF